Described below is a single T cell receptor (beta chain) sequence and its context. The target antigen is unknown. On sorted subsets, replicate PCRs used about 200 ng DNA, or about 33,000 T cell genomes. Only in-frame clones appear in the TCRdb table, and some are missing; sequencing was by immunoSEQ multiplex PCR. Of about a million clones listed, about 72% were seen once; the top ten hold 0.89%. This sample is drawn from a study of shared clonotypes between healthy human individuals. Study-level points and caveats: When compared with the clonotypes that were shared by all four sorted-subset donors, the non-shared clonotypes turned out to have lower generation probabilities.

From germline, CDR1 is MNHNS and CDR2 SASEGT. The trim removed 5 bases at V and 7 bases at J, leaving 4 bases unmatched. This CDR3 is built from 13 residues. Source material: memory CD4+ T cells from PBMCs. Subset: CD45RA-negative fraction. The chain joins TRBV6-1 to TRBJ1-4; 7 bases are shared with TRBD1. This TCR was recovered from a man younger than 30 in good health. Some clones in this sample may be carry-over from other donors' samples. The CDR3 DNA sequence: TGTGCCAGCAGTCACAGGGGTGGTGAAAAACTGTTTTTT. Translating gives CASSHRGGEKLFF.